This T cell receptor (beta chain) was identified in a study of shared clonotypes between healthy human individuals (dated by TCRdb to 2018 to 2020). Broadly, across the study: Two women and three men aged 18 to 49 years were included in the cohort. Per donor, three plates each were used for CD4 naive and CD4 memory, two for CD8 naive, and one for CD8 memory. To estimate repertoire size and how much clonotype sharing occurs between individuals, the study deeply sequenced the blood TCR repertoires of five healthy adults. Libraries were prepared and TCR repertoires were sequenced by different laboratories using diverse techniques, in order to increase sequencing depth and limit assay-specific biases. Between about 0.8 and 9 billion PBMCs per donor were obtained by leukapheresis. The study at large found these results: Larger estimated clonotype richness was generally found for naive subsets than for memory subsets. Pairwise subsampling indicated that sequencing depth was expected to affect the degree of clonotype sharing among donors. Compared with non-shared clonotypes, the clonotypes found in all four sorted-subset donors had higher generation probabilities. Across a few donors, approximately 4.6% of naive CD4, 3.5% of naive CD8, around 2.1% of memory CD4, and approximately 0.4% of memory CD8 clonotypes were shared. Only blood was sampled, and tissue TCR repertoires likely differ from those in blood. The genetic and exposure-history diversity represented was limited by the small number of donors. Incomplete sequencing was indicated by rarefaction of sorted-subset datasets, despite the large sequencing depth.

Notes on this clone: Its antigen remains unidentified. Base-call qualities are not available, and no considerably larger clone is one nucleotide away.

The donors were healthy, HIV-negative adults with no recently reported acute infections or vaccinations. Every donor was a Caucasian adult residing in Nashville, Tennessee, USA. CD4+ T cells were enriched by magnetic negative selection, after which naive cells were positively selected on CD45RA and the negative fraction was taken as the memory subset. After blood collection by leukapheresis, PBMCs were isolated using Ficoll-Histopaque density gradient centrifugation and then cryopreserved in the vapor phase of liquid nitrogen. Analytical flow cytometry was used to check the purity and quantity of every magnetically sorted T cell population. Genomic DNA was isolated from each sorted fraction and quantified by UV absorbance on a Nanodrop 2000c. There are 13 amino acids in the CDR3, from cysteine to phenylalanine inclusive. The retained sequence is limited to the CDR3, 39 bases, with the frame set at the first base. V gives up 0 bases and J gives up 7 bases, and the segment between their germline ends measures 9 bases. The germline V gene supplies CDR1 SNHLY and CDR2 FYNNEI.

Using the deep immunoSEQ assay, TCR CDR3 regions were amplified from genomic DNA by multiplex PCR. Genomic DNA extracted from each cell subset was distributed evenly over all wells of several immunoSEQ 96-well plates, and each plate served as one replicate. For sorted subsets, each replicate PCR was loaded with roughly 0.2 ug genomic DNA, equivalent to 30,000 to 35,000 T cell genomes. Purified libraries were measured with a Qubit 3.0 fluorometer, size-checked on a Bioanalyzer 2100, and measured again with the KAPA Library Quantification kit. Each immunoSEQ 96-well plate was sequenced on its own single-read 150-cycle Illumina NextSeq 550 flow cell. Per the original workflow: Because only junctional sequences without quality scores were contained in the immunoSEQ output, filtering matching that applied to full-length reads could not be performed. To assign V/J genes and CDR3, sequences were annotated against IMGT germline references using PyIR, a Python wrapper for IgBLAST v1.9. Reads were filtered out if the reads had weak V/J assignments (E-value above 1e-6), no CDR3, stop codons, out-of-frame junctions, or ambiguous translated residues. A V3J clonotype was defined by an identical inferred V gene, J gene, and CDR3 amino acid sequence. Percentage overlap between repertoires was calculated by dividing the number of shared unique clonotypes by the size of the smaller repertoire. Three approaches were used to assess repertoire richness: RTK rarefaction, the Chao1 estimator, and Recon v2.1 estimates of unobserved clonotypes. Generation probabilities for all TCRbeta clonotypes obtained by the gDNA method from a handful of donors were computed using OLGA. TCRdb holds this immuneACCESS table with in-frame rearrangements only. Some clones are missing; in checked studies, unresolved V genes explain under half, and the rest has no known cause. V and J calls and clone size come straight from that table; D and trimming were deduced from the DNA. Recorded for this sample are a few million clones; over 85% of them occurred a single time. The ten largest clonotypes hold 0.35% to 0.45% of the sample.

The origin of this receptor is a man aged 18 to 29 in good health. Some clones in this sample may be carry-over from other donors' samples. In this chain, TRBV2 is recombined with TRBJ1-2; no D gene is confidently identified. Sequencing was done on a sample of naive CD4+ T cells from PBMCs. Reading the label with the study, this specimen's cell subset or site is: CD45RA+ positively selected. The CDR3 in this case is CASSEARGTGYTF. The bases read TGTGCCAGCAGTGAAGCGCGGGGAACTGGCTACACCTTC. The full variable domain, completed from the reference TRBV2 and TRBJ1-2 proteins outside the CDR3, reads EPEVTQTPSHQVTQMGQEVILRCVPISNHLYFYWYRQILGQKVEFLVSFYNNEISEKSEIFDDQFSVERPDGSNFTLKIRSTKLEDSAMYFCASSEARGTGYTFGSGTRLTVV.